One and the same sample provided the 14 T cell receptor beta chains below, sequenced in a study of T cell repertoires in cytomegalovirus infection. Via MiXCR, TCRdb re-called the reads, giving one row per CDR3 protein. The sample has 560,000 or so distinct CDR3 sequences, about 15% seen once. What was sequenced was CD8+ T cells from PBMCs. The receptor source for this set is a human donor in good health (CMV status not recorded). Some clones in this sample may be carry-over from other donors' samples.

This clonotype occurred many times. The chain combines TRBV27 with TRBJ2-7; 8 bases match TRBD1. CDR3 length: 17 residues. CDR1 MNHEY and CDR2 SMNVEV come from the germline V gene (reference sequence). Trimming took 2 bases from V and 5 from J; bases not matched to a gene: 14. The CDR3 sequence is CASSLMGPTGEDHEQYF. DNA of the CDR3: TGTGCCAGCAGTTTAATGGGCCCGACAGGGGAGGACCACGAGCAGTACTTC.

This clonotype was counted ten times or more. The rearrangement links TRBV7-8 to TRBJ1-1, with TRBD1 matching 10 bases. The CDR3 covers 16 residues. The ends lost 3 bases at V and 4 bases at J; junction bases unmatched: 8. Looked up from germline, CDR1 is SGHVS and CDR2 is FQNEAQ. The CDR3 here is CASSFPRQGAGTEAFF. DNA for the CDR3: TGTGCCAGCAGCTTTCCAAGACAGGGGGCGGGCACTGAAGCTTTCTTT.

This clonotype came up many times. The CDR3 DNA is TGTGCCGTCCTCCTAAGAGGGGGCAGTGAGCAGTTCTTC. It is translated as CAVLLRGGSEQFF. V is TRBV6-1 and J is TRBJ2-1; 7 bases agree with TRBD1. CDR3 size: 13 residues. Germline V gene lookup returns CDR1 MNHNS and CDR2 SASEGT. Germline trimming cut 11 bases from V and 9 bases from J; bases unmatched to any gene: 13.

In this sample, this clonotype turned up a few times. This rearrangement joins TRBV7-9 to TRBJ1-3; D is uncertain. The CDR3 totals 14 residues. The germline CDR1 and CDR2 sequences are SEHNR and FQNEAQ (reference sequence). V was clipped by 4 bases and J by 0 bases, with 7 bases between them. CDR3 sequence reads: CASSSSRSGNTIYF. The CDR3 DNA is TGTGCCAGCAGCTCGAGTCGCTCTGGAAACACCATATATTTT.

The table lists this clonotype with a few counts. The chain recombines TRBV19 with TRBJ2-7, with D possibly TRBD1 on 6 matching bases. This CDR3 comprises 14 residues. Germline values: CDR1 LNHDA, CDR2 SQIVND (reference sequence). Between the trimmed V and J ends, which lost 4 bases and 3 bases, there was a span of 13 bases. The CDR3 DNA is TGTGCCAGTAGTAACAGGGACGGGTACTACGAGCAGTACTTC. Translation gives CASSNRDGYYEQYF.

Concerning this clonotype: Compared with germline, one end of the junction differs, possibly owing to a read error. The chain is built from TRBV24-1 and TRBJ2-2; D is undetermined. This CDR3 comprises 13 residues. The germline gives CDR1 KGHDR, CDR2 SFDVKD. CDR3 coding DNA: TGTGCCACCAGTGACCCCACCACCGCGGAGCTGTTTTTT. This encodes CATSDPTTAELFF.

A few counts support this clonotype. The CDR3 DNA sequence: TGTGCCAGCAGCCCCCGGACGGACGCCTACGAGCAGTACTTC. It translates to CASSPRTDAYEQYF. The J gene is TRBJ2-7, the V gene TRBV7-9; D ambiguous. Germline CDR1 reads SEHNR; CDR2 reads FQNEAQ (reference sequence). V was cut by 5 bases and J by 2 bases, with 13 bases left in between. CDR3 length equals 14 residues. The variable domain in full, with the rest retrieved from reference TRBV7-9 and TRBJ2-7, is DTGVSQNPRHKITKRGQNVTFRCDPISEHNRLYWYRQTLGQGPEFLTYFQNEAQLEKSRLLSDRFSAERPKGSFSTLEIQRTEQGDSAMYLCASSPRTDAYEQYFGPGTRLTVT.

This clonotype appeared many times. This sequence joins TRBV7-3 and TRBJ2-5, with 7 bases aligning to TRBD2. Germline loops: CDR1 SGHTA, CDR2 FQGTGA. CDR3 size: 15 residues. V shed 2 bases and J 5 bases; nucleotides not matched to a gene: 8. The CDR3 coding sequence is TGTGCCAGCAGCTTATATGGGGGGGGTCGGGAGACCCAGTACTTC. Translating it yields CASSLYGGGRETQYF.

In its sample, this clonotype was seen many times. The gene calls are TRBV7-2 and TRBJ2-1, with D possibly being TRBD2 (6 bases). V dropped 2 bases and J dropped 10 bases, with 12 bases sitting between them. This CDR3 is built from 13 residues. Per germline, CDR1 SGHTA and CDR2 FQGNSA. CDR3 DNA: TGTGCCAGCAGCTTATTGTCGGGAGTCGAGCAGTTCTTC. Residues: CASSLLSGVEQFF.

This clonotype was found a few times. J is TRBJ2-7 and V is TRBV10-3; D tentatively reads TRBD1 or TRBD2 (5 bases each). The V end lost 5 bases, the J end lost 0 bases, and 11 bases lay between the germline ends. The CDR3 extends over 14 amino acids. Germline V lookup: CDR1 ENHRY, CDR2 SYGVKD. The CDR3 bases are TGTGCCATCAGTTCCGGGACGGTCTCCTACGAGCAGTACTTC. Translated: CAISSGTVSYEQYF.

This clonotype was seen at least ten times. The V and J genes are TRBV7-9 and TRBJ2-4; TRBD1 aligns across 8 bases. The CDR3 contains 15 residues. Germline V gives CDR1 SEHNR, CDR2 FQNEAQ (reference sequence). V shed 0 bases, J shed 6 bases, and the junction held 4 bases outside the gene matches. The CDR3 is CASSLATDRGNIQYF. The DNA for the CDR3 is TGTGCCAGCAGCTTAGCGACTGACAGGGGAAACATTCAGTACTTC.

This clonotype was counted at least ten times. The V call is TRBV28, the J call TRBJ2-5, with no clear D. V lost 2 bases, J lost 2 bases, and 9 bases lay in between. The length of the CDR3 is 14 residues. CDR1 MDHEN and CDR2 SYDVKM come from the germline V gene. CDR3 DNA: TGTGCCAGCAGTTTAGGGCCATGGCAAGAGACCCAGTACTTC. It is translated as CASSLGPWQETQYF.

This clonotype came up a few times. A much larger clonotype is one base distant, so this may be a read error. This chain connects TRBV12-3 or TRBV12-4 to TRBJ1-2; D remains ambiguous. The CDR3 is made up of 13 amino acids. V dropped 6 bases and J dropped 4 bases, with 12 bases sitting between them. The CDR3 nucleotides are TGTGCCAGCAGCCCGGACCAGATCTATGGCTACACCTTC. Amino acids: CASSPDQIYGYTF.

This chain links TRBV27 with TRBJ2-7, with TRBD1 identical over 8 bases. There are 13 residues in the CDR3. Germline CDR1 and CDR2: MNHEY and SMNVEV (reference sequence). Germline trimming cut 3 bases from V and 4 bases from J; bases unmatched to any gene: 2. Here the CDR3 reads CASSLDREYEQYF. CDR3 in DNA: TGTGCCAGCAGTTTGGACAGGGAATACGAGCAGTACTTC.